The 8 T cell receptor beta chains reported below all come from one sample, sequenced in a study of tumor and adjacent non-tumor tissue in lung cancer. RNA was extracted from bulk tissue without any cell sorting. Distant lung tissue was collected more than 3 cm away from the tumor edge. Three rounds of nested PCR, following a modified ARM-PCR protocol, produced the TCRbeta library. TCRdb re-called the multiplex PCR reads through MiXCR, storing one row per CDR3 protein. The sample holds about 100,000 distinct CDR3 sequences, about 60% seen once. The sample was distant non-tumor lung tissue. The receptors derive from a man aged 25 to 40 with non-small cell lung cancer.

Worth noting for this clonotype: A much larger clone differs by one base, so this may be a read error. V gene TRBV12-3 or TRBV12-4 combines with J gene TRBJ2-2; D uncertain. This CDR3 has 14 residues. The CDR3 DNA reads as TGTGCCATCAGTTTAGGGCAGAACACCGGGGAGCTGTTTTTT. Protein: CAISLGQNTGELFF.

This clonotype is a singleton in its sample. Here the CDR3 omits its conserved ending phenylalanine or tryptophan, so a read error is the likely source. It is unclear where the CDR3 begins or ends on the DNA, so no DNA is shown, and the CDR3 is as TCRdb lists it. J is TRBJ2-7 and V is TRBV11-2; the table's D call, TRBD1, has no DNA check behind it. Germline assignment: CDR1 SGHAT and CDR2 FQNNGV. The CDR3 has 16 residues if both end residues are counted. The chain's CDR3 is CTSSSYAQRGTYEQYI.

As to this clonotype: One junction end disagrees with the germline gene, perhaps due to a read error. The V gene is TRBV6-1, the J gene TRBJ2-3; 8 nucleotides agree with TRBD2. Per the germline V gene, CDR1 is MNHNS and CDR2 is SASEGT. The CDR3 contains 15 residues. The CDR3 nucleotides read TGTGCCAGCAGTGAAGTAGCGGGGAGCGCAGATAAGCAGTATTTT. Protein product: CASSEVAGSADKQYF.

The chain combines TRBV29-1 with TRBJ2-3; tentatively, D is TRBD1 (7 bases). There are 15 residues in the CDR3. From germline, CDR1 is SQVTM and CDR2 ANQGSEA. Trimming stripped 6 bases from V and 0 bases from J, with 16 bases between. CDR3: CSVEPAGGSTDTQYF. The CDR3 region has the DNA TGCAGCGTCGAACCGGCAGGGGGGAGCACAGATACGCAGTATTTT.

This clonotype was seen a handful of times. The CDR3: CASSSEEQRNTEAFF. For the CDR3, the DNA is TGTGCCAGCAGCTCCGAGGAACAGCGGAACACTGAAGCTTTCTTT. This chain links TRBV11-2 with TRBJ1-1; no clear D. Deletions cut 4 bases from V and 1 base from J, with 13 bases between. This CDR3 has 15 amino acids. In germline, CDR1 is SGHAT, CDR2 FQNNGV. The whole variable domain, remainder taken from reference TRBV11-2 and TRBJ1-1, is EAGVAQSPRYKIIEKRQSVAFWCNPISGHATLYWYQQILGQGPKLLIQFQNNGVVDDSQLPKDRFSAERLKGVDSTLKIQPAKLEDSAVYLCASSSEEQRNTEAFFGQGTRLTVV.

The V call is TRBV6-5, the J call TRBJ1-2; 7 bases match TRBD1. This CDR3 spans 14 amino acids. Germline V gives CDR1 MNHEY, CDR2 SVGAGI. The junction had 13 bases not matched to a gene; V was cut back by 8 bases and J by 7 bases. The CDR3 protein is CASGLDRVASGYTF. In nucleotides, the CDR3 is TGTGCCAGCGGCTTAGACAGGGTCGCCTCTGGCTACACCTTC.

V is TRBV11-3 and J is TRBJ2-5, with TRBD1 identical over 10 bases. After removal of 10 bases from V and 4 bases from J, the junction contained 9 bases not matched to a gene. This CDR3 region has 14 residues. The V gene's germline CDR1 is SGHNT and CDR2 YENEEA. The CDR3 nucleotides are TGTGCCAACGGTTCCGGGACAGGGGTAGAGACCCAGTACTTC. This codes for CANGSGTGVETQYF.

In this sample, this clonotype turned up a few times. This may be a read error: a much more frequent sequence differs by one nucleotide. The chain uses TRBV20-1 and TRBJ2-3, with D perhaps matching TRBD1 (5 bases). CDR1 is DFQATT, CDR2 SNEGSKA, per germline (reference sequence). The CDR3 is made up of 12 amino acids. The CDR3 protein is CSASQGTDMQYF. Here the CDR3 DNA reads TGCAGTGCTAGCCAGGGCACAGATATGCAGTATTTT.